A single count supports the clone carrying this TCR beta chain. The sample originates from a study of blood T cell repertoires in COVID-19. Study-level information: Acute and convalescent COVID-19 specimens originated in the United States, Italy and Spain.

Germline V gives CDR1 KGHSH, CDR2 LQKENI. J lost 6 bases, V lost 8 bases, and 9 bases had no gene match. The CDR3 has 14 amino acids. Authors' analysis steps: Amplified reference gene primers provided the basis for estimating nucleated cell counts. The assay was immunoSEQ multiplex PCR, and TCRdb's table has in-frame clones only and misses some. V, J and clone size were drawn from that table, and D and trimming were deduced from the DNA. In the table there are over 150,000 clones, about 83% of which are singletons. The receptor was derived from a woman in her sixties with COVID-19, enrolled during active disease. Sequencing was done on a sample of peripheral blood. The V gene is TRBV18, the J gene TRBJ2-1; 8 bases fit TRBD2. The CDR3 reads CASTTSGEINEQFF. The CDR3, as DNA: TGTGCCAGCACAACTAGCGGAGAGATCAATGAGCAGTTCTTC.